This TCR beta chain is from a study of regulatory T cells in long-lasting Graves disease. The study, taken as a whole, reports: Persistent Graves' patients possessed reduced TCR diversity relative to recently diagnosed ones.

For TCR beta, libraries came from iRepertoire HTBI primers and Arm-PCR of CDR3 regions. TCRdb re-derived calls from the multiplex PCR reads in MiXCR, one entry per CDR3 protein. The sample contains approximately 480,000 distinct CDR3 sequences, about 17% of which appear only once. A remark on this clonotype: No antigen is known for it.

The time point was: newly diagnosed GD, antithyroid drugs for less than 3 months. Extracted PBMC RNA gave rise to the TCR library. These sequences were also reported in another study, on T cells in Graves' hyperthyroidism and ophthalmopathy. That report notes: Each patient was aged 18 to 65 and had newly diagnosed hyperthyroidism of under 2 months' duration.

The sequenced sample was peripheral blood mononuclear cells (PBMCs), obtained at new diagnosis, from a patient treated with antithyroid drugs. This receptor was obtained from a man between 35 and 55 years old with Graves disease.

CDR3 in DNA: TGTGCCACCCAGGGGTTTGGAGAGACCCAGTACTTC. This encodes CATQGFGETQYF. This rearrangement joins TRBV19 to TRBJ2-5; D might be TRBD1 (6 bases). The germline CDR1 and CDR2 sequences are LNHDA and SQIVND (reference sequence). Trimming stripped 10 bases from V and 4 bases from J, with 13 bases between. This CDR3 has 12 amino acids.